Sequencing of this TCR beta chain was carried out in a study of blood T cells in healthy people across ages. This clonotype was observed a few times. The antigen remains unidentified. The sample, approximately 10 milliliters of peripheral blood, was drawn from each donor. No fewer than 5.5 micrograms of total RNA were isolated from every sample. Study-level results: It was the long-lived donors that had more naive CD4+ cells and higher diversity than aged donors. Naive T cell percentage strongly correlated with TCR beta diversity.

Germline assignment: CDR1 ENHRY and CDR2 SYGVKD. This CDR3 contains 13 residues. The V gene lost 10 bases and the J gene lost 2 bases, with 11 bases spanning the gap. With a J-beta primer mix and a sample-barcoded 5' primer, a second PCR ran about 7 to 12 cycles. TCRdb analysed the 5' RACE reads with MiXCR anew, one entry per CDR3 protein. The sample carries just over 800,000 distinct CDR3 sequences, 62% recorded once. This receptor was obtained from a man aged 25-40 years in good health. What was sequenced was blood. The gene calls are TRBV10-3 and TRBJ1-4, with a possible D match to TRBD1 (5 bases). This chain's CDR3 is CATCRVTNEKLFF. Here the CDR3 DNA reads TGTGCCACCTGCAGGGTGACTAATGAAAAACTGTTTTTT.